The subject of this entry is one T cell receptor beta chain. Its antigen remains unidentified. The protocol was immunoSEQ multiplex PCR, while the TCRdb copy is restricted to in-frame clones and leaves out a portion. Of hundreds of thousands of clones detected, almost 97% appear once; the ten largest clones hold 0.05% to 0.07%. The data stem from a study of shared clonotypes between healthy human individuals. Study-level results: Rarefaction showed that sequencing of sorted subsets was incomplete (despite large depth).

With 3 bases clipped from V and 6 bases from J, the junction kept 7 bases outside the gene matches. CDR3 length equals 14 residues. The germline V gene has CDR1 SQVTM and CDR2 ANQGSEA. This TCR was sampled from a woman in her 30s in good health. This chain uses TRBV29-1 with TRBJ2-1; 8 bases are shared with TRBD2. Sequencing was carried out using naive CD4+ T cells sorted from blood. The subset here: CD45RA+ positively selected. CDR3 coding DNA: TGCAGCGTTGACCTATCCCGGGAGGGCAATGAGCAGTTCTTC. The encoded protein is CSVDLSREGNEQFF.